Sequencing of this T cell receptor (beta chain) was carried out in a study of blood T cell repertoires in COVID-19. The CDR3 has 16 amino acids. The germline V gene encodes CDR1 SGDLS and CDR2 YYNGEE. The J segment lost 6 bases and the V segment lost 0 bases, leaving 6 bases of the junction unmatched. Here immunoSEQ multiplex PCR was the method, and the copy in TCRdb shows in-frame clones only, minus some. The data show approximately 100,000 clones, with approximately 90% seen just once and about 20% held by the top ten. The chain joins TRBV9 to TRBJ2-7, with 13 bases fitting TRBD2. The sequenced material came from peripheral blood. The sequence came from a human donor with acute or convalescent COVID-19. The donor label of this sample is uncertain. The DNA of the CDR3 is TGTGCCAGCAGCGTAGAGGGGACTAGCGGGAAACTCGAGCAGTACTTC. Translation gives CASSVEGTSGKLEQYF.